The next 10 T cell receptor beta chains were all read from a single sample in a study of identical twins (dated by TCRdb to about 2016). Receptors were amplified or captured by 5' RACE. The data were produced on an Illumina HiSeq 2000. The public reads were reprocessed in TCRdb via fastp at Q25 and MiXCR, keeping in-frame beta chains. Merged by CDR3 protein, the rows form single entries marked with the most common genes and DNA. The sample table contains 510,000 or so distinct CDR3 sequences; only one count was recorded for about 15% of them. The ten largest clones represent nearly 0.45% of the sample. The sample was also reused in another study, on yellow fever vaccine responses in identical twins.

Sequencing used CD4+ T cells sorted from blood. The receptor source for this set is a woman between 18 and 30 years old in good health.

This clonotype has just a few counts. The chain carries TRBV7-3 and TRBJ2-1; 7 bases match TRBD2. Germline loops: CDR1 SGHTA, CDR2 FQGTGA. The CDR3 spans 14 residues. V shed 0 bases, J shed 8 bases, and the junction held 4 bases outside the gene matches. CDR3 DNA: TGTGCCAGCAGCTTAACGGGGGGGTGGTATGAGCAGTTCTTC. Its translation: CASSLTGGWYEQFF.

This clonotype was seen only a few times. The V call is TRBV5-1, the J call TRBJ1-1; 7 bases match TRBD1. J was trimmed by 4 bases and V by 1 base; bases with no gene match: 10. The CDR3 extends over 16 amino acids. Germline V gene sequence: CDR1 SGHRS, CDR2 YFSETQ. The CDR3 sequence is CASSLTPTGIGTEAFF. As DNA, the CDR3 is TGCGCCAGCAGCTTGACCCCGACAGGGATCGGCACTGAAGCTTTCTTT.

This clonotype appeared a few times. The chain is built from TRBV5-8 and TRBJ2-4; 10 bases are a match to TRBD2. Trimming took 3 bases from V and 11 from J; bases not matched to a gene: 8. CDR1 and CDR2 (germline): SGHTS, YDEGEE. The CDR3 spans 14 residues. The CDR3 region has the DNA TGTGCCAGCAGCTCCCTAGCGGGAGAAACCCTTCAGTACTTC. It encodes CASSSLAGETLQYF.

This clonotype was seen more than once but under ten times. V and J are TRBV7-3 and TRBJ2-4; tentative D call: TRBD1 (6 bases). Trimming took 5 bases from V and 1 from J, leaving 15 bases between them. The CDR3 totals 16 residues. Germline CDR1 and CDR2: SGHTA and FQGTGA. The CDR3 sequence is CASSPGAGVAKNIQYF. DNA for the CDR3: TGTGCCAGCAGCCCCGGGGCAGGGGTGGCCAAAAACATTCAGTACTTC.

V gene TRBV20-1 combines with J gene TRBJ2-3, with no clear D. Trimming removed 1 base at V and 0 bases at J, with 5 bases between. The CDR3 covers 13 residues. Looked up from germline, CDR1 is DFQATT and CDR2 is SNEGSKA (reference sequence). The CDR3 nucleotides read TGCAGTGCTAGAGTAGAGAGCACAGATACGCAGTATTTT. It is translated as CSARVESTDTQYF.

The chain links TRBV20-1 to TRBJ2-1; 10 bases agree with TRBD2. Losses at the gene ends were 2 bases for V and 5 bases for J; bases not matched to a gene: 12. This CDR3 contains 17 residues. Per the germline V gene, CDR1 is DFQATT and CDR2 is SNEGSKA (reference sequence). The CDR3 reads CSARRPSGRVPNNEQFF. DNA for the CDR3: TGCAGTGCTAGACGGCCTAGCGGGAGAGTACCCAACAATGAGCAGTTCTTC.

There are a few counts of this clonotype. This chain uses TRBV15 with TRBJ1-1; D not certain. Germline CDR1 is LNHNV and CDR2 is YYDKDF (reference sequence). The CDR3 loop spans 14 amino acids. V was clipped by 0 bases and J by 6 bases, with 11 bases between them. In DNA form, the CDR3 reads TGTGCCACCAGCAGAGATCTAGGAGGGTCTGAAGCTTTCTTT. This codes for CATSRDLGGSEAFF.

This clonotype was counted between two and nine times. The rearrangement joins TRBV6-5 to TRBJ1-3; D uncertain. Germline lookup yields CDR1 MNHEY and CDR2 SVGAGI. There are 17 residues in the CDR3. Trimming stripped 3 bases from V and 1 base from J, with 16 bases between. CDR3 nucleotides: TGTGCCAGCAGTTATAGTGTCGGGGATAGGTCTGGAAACACCATATATTTT. As protein: CASSYSVGDRSGNTIYF.

The chain couples TRBV6-2 or TRBV6-3 to TRBJ2-7, with TRBD2 identical over 11 bases. Germline V gives CDR1 MNHEY, CDR2 SVGEGT. The V and J ends lost 5 bases and 3 bases, in that order; junction bases with no gene match: 3. CDR3 length: 14 residues. The CDR3 DNA reads as TGTGCCAGCAGTGACGGGACTAGCGGCTACGAGCAGTACTTC. As protein: CASSDGTSGYEQYF.

As DNA, the CDR3 is TGTGCCAGCAGTTGGGGCAGTACGGACTCTGGAAACACCATATATTTT. As protein: CASSWGSTDSGNTIYF. The chain joins TRBV12-3 or TRBV12-4 to TRBJ1-3; D possibly corresponds to TRBD1 (5 bases). CDR3 length: 16 residues. The ends were cut back, 4 bases at V and 0 bases at J, with 13 bases in the middle.